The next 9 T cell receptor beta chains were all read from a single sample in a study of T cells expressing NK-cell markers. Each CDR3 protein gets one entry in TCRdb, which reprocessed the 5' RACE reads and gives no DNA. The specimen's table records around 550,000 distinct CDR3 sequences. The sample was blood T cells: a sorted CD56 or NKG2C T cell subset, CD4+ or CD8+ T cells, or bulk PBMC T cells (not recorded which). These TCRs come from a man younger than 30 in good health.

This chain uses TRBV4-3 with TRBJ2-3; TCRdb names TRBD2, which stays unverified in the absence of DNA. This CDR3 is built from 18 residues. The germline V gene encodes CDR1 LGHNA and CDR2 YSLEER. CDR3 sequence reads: CASSQDRGSSGSVDTQYF.

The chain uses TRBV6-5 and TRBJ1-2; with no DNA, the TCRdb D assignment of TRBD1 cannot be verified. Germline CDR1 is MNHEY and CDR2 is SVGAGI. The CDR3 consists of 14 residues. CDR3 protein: CASSRDTYGGGYTF.

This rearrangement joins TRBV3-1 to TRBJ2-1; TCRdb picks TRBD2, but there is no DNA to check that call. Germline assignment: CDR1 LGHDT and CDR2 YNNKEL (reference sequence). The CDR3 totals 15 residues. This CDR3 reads CASSQVPGTYNEQFF.

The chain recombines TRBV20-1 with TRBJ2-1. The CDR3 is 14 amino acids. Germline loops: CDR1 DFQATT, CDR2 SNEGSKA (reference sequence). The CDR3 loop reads CSASHRATYNEQFF.

The CDR3 sequence: CASSENNSPLHF. The chain recombines TRBV5-1 with TRBJ1-6. There are 12 residues in the CDR3. The germline V gene has CDR1 SGHRS and CDR2 YFSETQ.

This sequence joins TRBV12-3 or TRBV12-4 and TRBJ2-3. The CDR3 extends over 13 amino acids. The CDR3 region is CASSWVARDTQYF.

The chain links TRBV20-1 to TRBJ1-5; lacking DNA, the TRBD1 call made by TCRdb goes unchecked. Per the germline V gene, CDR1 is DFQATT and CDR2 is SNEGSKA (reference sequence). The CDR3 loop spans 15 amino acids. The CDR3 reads CSASLQGQVDQPQHF.

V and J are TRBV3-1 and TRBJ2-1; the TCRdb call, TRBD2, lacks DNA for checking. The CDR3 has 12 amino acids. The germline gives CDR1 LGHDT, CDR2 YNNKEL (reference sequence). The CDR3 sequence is CASSPPLGKQFF.

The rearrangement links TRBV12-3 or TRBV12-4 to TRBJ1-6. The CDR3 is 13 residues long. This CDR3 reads CASSLDWNSPLHF.